This T cell receptor (beta chain) was captured by sequencing in a study of cytomegalovirus exposure and HLA in healthy donors. Broader study findings: Reports showed the classifier diagnosing cytomegalovirus status with high specificity and sensitivity. A subsequent analysis found that TCR clusters from the first cohort also tended to co-occur in the approximately 130 validation repertoires, with approximately 95% of cluster scores above 0.

The table came from immunoSEQ multiplex PCR; TCRdb's copy has only in-frame clones and leaves some out. The sample includes nearly 80,000 clones, under 95% of them seen just once. The CDR3 sequence is 16 residues long. V shed 4 bases and J 6 bases; nucleotides not matched to a gene: 16. Germline V gene lookup returns CDR1 SGHNT and CDR2 YYREEE (reference sequence). On this clone itself: Its cognate antigen is unknown.

The sequencing sample was made of PBMCs. The origin of this receptor is a woman in her twenties or thirties in good health and CMV-seronegative. The chain carries TRBV5-4 and TRBJ2-7; 7 bases line up with TRBD1. The CDR3 loop is CASSLRGSGVRAEQYF. As DNA, the CDR3 is TGTGCCAGCAGCCTCAGGGGGAGCGGAGTGCGCGCCGAGCAGTACTTC.